The 9 T cell receptor beta chains below were found in one sample sequenced in a study of identical twins. TCRdb reprocessed the 5' RACE reads via MiXCR and lists one record per CDR3 protein. The sample yields 240,000 or so distinct CDR3 sequences, 12% seen once. These sequences were also reported in another study, on yellow fever vaccine responses in identical twins.

Sequencing input: memory (CD45RO+) T cells sorted from blood. Source of these receptors: a woman younger than 35 in good health.

The CDR3 protein is CASSIGTSATGELFF. Written as DNA, the CDR3 is TGTGCCAGTAGTATTGGGACTAGCGCCACCGGGGAGCTGTTTTTT. This sequence joins TRBV19 and TRBJ2-2; 10 bases match TRBD2. The germline CDR1 and CDR2 sequences are LNHDA and SQIVND (reference sequence). The ends lost 3 bases at V and 4 bases at J; junction bases unmatched: 2. The CDR3 runs to 15 residues.

This clonotype was counted a few times. This chain connects TRBV20-1 to TRBJ2-7; D possibly corresponds to TRBD2 (5 bases). The CDR3 spans 16 residues. Trimming took 3 bases from V and 2 from J, leaving 20 bases between them. Germline CDR1 and CDR2: DFQATT and SNEGSKA (reference sequence). Here the CDR3 DNA reads TGCAGTGCTAGGGGCTCCCGCCTGAGGGCCCCCTACGAGCAGTACTTC. It encodes CSARGSRLRAPYEQYF.

The table lists this clonotype with a few counts. This chain joins TRBV6-1 and TRBJ2-1, with D possibly matching TRBD1 (7 bases). Trimming removed 6 bases from V and 1 base from J, with 13 bases in between. The CDR3 length is 15 residues. The germline gives CDR1 MNHNS, CDR2 SASEGT. CDR3 in amino acids: CASSPRGESYNEQFF. CDR3 nucleotide sequence: TGTGCCAGCAGCCCCAGGGGGGAATCCTACAATGAGCAGTTCTTC.

This chain links TRBV15 with TRBJ2-7, with a weak D call TRBD1 (6 bases). The V end lost 1 base, the J end lost 0 bases, and 10 bases lay between the germline ends. Germline CDR1 reads LNHNV; CDR2 reads YYDKDF (reference sequence). The CDR3 consists of 15 residues. The CDR3 is CATSRGGQSSYEQYF. The CDR3 DNA reads TGTGCCACCAGCAGAGGCGGACAGAGCTCCTACGAGCAGTACTTC. Filled out from reference TRBV15 and TRBJ2-7, the complete variable domain reads DAMVIQNPRYQVTQFGKPVTLSCSQTLNHNVMYWYQQKSSQAPKLLFHYYDKDFNNEADTPDNFQSRRPNTSFCFLDIRSPGLGDTAMYLCATSRGGQSSYEQYFGPGTRLTVT.

This clonotype was counted between two and nine times. V and J are TRBV21-1 and TRBJ1-2; whether TRBD1, the table's D call, matches the DNA was not checked. TRBV21-1 is flagged as a pseudogene. The CDR3 has 11 amino acids. In DNA form, the CDR3 reads TGTGCCAACTCGGACAGGCATGGCTACACCTTC. Residues: CANSDRHGYTF.

There are a few counts of this clonotype. The chain employs TRBV7-2 and TRBJ2-2; D is unclear. V was clipped by 5 bases and J by 2 bases, with 9 bases between them. Per germline, CDR1 SGHTA and CDR2 FQGNSA. The CDR3 length is 14 residues. CDR3 bases: TGTGCCAGCAGCGCATTAGGAAACACCGGGGAGCTGTTTTTT. It codes for CASSALGNTGELFF.

This clonotype was counted between two and nine times. The chain is built from TRBV19 and TRBJ2-2; 8 nucleotides agree with TRBD1. Germline V gene sequence: CDR1 LNHDA, CDR2 SQIVND (reference sequence). The V gene end was trimmed by 5 bases and the J gene end by 7 bases; junction bases not matched to a gene: 9. The CDR3 has 15 amino acids. The CDR3 loop is CASSPPDRAGGELFF. CDR3 in DNA: TGTGCCAGTAGTCCCCCGGACAGGGCGGGCGGGGAGCTGTTTTTT.

This clonotype was recorded a few times. The V call is TRBV6-2 or TRBV6-3, the J call TRBJ2-7; D is perhaps TRBD1 (6 bases). The CDR3 spans 15 residues. In germline, CDR1 is MNHEY, CDR2 SVGEGT. V lost 0 bases, J lost 3 bases, and 12 bases lay in between. In DNA, the CDR3 is TGTGCCAGCAGTTACTCGAGGGGGAGCCTCTACGAGCAGTACTTC. It is translated as CASSYSRGSLYEQYF.

This clonotype was counted at least ten times. The chain uses TRBV29-1 and TRBJ2-5, with D perhaps matching TRBD1 or TRBD2 (5 bases each). Looked up from germline, CDR1 is SQVTM and CDR2 is ANQGSEA. The CDR3 length is 13 residues. Trimming took 6 bases from V and 4 from J, leaving 15 bases between them. CDR3: CSVQRGGPETQYF. The CDR3 bases are TGCAGCGTCCAACGTGGGGGTCCAGAGACCCAGTACTTC.